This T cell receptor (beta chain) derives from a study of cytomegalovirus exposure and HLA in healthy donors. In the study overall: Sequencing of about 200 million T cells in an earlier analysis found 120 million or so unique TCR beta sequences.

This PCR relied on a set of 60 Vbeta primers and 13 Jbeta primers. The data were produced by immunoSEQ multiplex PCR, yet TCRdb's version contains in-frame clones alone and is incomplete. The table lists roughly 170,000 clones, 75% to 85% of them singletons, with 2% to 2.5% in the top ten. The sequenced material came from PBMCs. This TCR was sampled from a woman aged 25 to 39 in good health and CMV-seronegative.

CDR3 region: CAWSFVGTGGREQYF. Written as DNA, the CDR3 is TGTGCCTGGAGCTTTGTAGGGACAGGGGGTCGGGAGCAGTACTTC. This chain joins TRBV30 and TRBJ2-7; 11 nucleotides match TRBD1. Germline V CDR1 and CDR2: GTSNPN, SVGIG (reference sequence). V trimming: 3 bases; J trimming: 7 bases; junction bases outside the gene matches: 11. The CDR3 has 15 residues.